The 18 T cell receptor beta chains listed next were all sequenced from one sample in a study of long-term antiretroviral therapy in people with HIV. Runs used v3.0 of the immunoSEQ assay and were done at survey level. Generated by immunoSEQ multiplex PCR, the TCRdb table keeps only in-frame clones and is missing some. The table has about 30,000 clones, roughly 92% seen once. The sequences come from unsorted PBMCs, collected around 6.5 years after starting antiretroviral therapy. These receptors were taken from a woman in her thirties or forties with HIV.

The rearrangement links TRBV11-3 to TRBJ2-7; D is perhaps TRBD2 (5 bases). The CDR3 has 14 amino acids. V lost 5 bases, J lost 1 base, and 12 bases lay in between. CDR1 and CDR2 (germline): SGHNT, YENEEA. In DNA form, the CDR3 reads TGTGCCAGCAGCCCCCCTCGGGGATCCTACGAGCAGTACTTC. As protein: CASSPPRGSYEQYF.

The V gene is TRBV19, the J gene TRBJ1-5; D is possibly TRBD1 (5 bases). Germline V CDR1 and CDR2: LNHDA, SQIVND (reference sequence). Trimming removed 4 bases from V and 5 bases from J, with 15 bases in between. The CDR3 totals 15 residues. The CDR3 loop reads CASSTRQRRDQPQHF. The DNA of the CDR3 is TGTGCCAGTAGTACACGACAGAGAAGGGATCAGCCCCAGCATTTT. Full variable domain (missing parts from reference TRBV19 and TRBJ1-5): DGGITQSPKYLFRKEGQNVTLSCEQNLNHDAMYWYRQDPGQGLRLIYYSQIVNDFQKGDIAEGYSVSREKKESFPLTVTSAQKNPTAFYLCASSTRQRRDQPQHFGDGTRLSIL.

V is TRBV7-9 and J is TRBJ2-3, with D perhaps given as TRBD1 or TRBD2 (6 bases each). The CDR3 length is 15 residues. Germline V lookup: CDR1 SEHNR, CDR2 FQNEAQ (reference sequence). V lost 3 bases to trimming and J lost 2 bases, with 12 bases between them. The CDR3 spells CASSFVGGHTDTQYF. As DNA, the CDR3 is TGTGCCAGCAGCTTCGTCGGGGGCCACACAGATACGCAGTATTTT.

The rearrangement joins TRBV6-5 to TRBJ1-2; 8 bases are a match to TRBD1. In germline, CDR1 is MNHEY, CDR2 SVGAGI. This CDR3 has 16 residues. The V gene end was trimmed by 3 bases and the J gene end by 4 bases; junction bases not matched to a gene: 10. In DNA form, the CDR3 reads TGTGCCAGCAGTTATCTTCCGGGACAGGACCTCTATGGCTACACCTTC. Its translation is CASSYLPGQDLYGYTF.

The CDR3 nucleotides read TGTGCCAGCAGCGGGACAGTTCTCTCTGGAAACACCATATATTTT. Protein: CASSGTVLSGNTIYF. The chain employs TRBV5-5 and TRBJ1-3; TRBD1 aligns across 7 bases. Trimming took 4 bases from V and 0 from J; bases not matched to a gene: 4. This CDR3 is 15 amino acids long. The germline V gene has CDR1 SGHKS and CDR2 YYEKEE (reference sequence). The full variable domain, completed using reference TRBV5-5 and TRBJ1-3, is DAGVTQSPTHLIKTRGQQVTLRCSPISGHKSVSWYQQVLGQGPQFIFQYYEKEERGRGNFPDRFSARQFPNYSSELNVNALLLGDSALYLCASSGTVLSGNTIYFGEGSWLTVV.

This chain uses TRBV7-6 with TRBJ2-7, with 8 bases aligning to TRBD2. CDR3 length equals 15 residues. CDR1 and CDR2 from the germline V gene are SGHVS and FNYEAQ. J was trimmed by 3 bases and V by 4 bases; bases with no gene match: 8. Written as DNA, the CDR3 is TGTGCCAGCAGCTCGTACTCGAGCGGGGGCTACGAGCAGTACTTC. Amino acids: CASSSYSSGGYEQYF.

The V gene is TRBV30, the J gene TRBJ1-5, with a tentative D call TRBD1 (6 bases). CDR1 and CDR2 (germline): GTSNPN, SVGIG (reference sequence). This CDR3 is built from 13 residues. Trimming cost V 4 bases and J 5 bases, with 12 bases left between them. CDR3 DNA: TGTGCCTGGACGCAGGGGCACGATCAGCCCCAGCATTTT. Protein product: CAWTQGHDQPQHF.

The chain links TRBV19 to TRBJ1-6; D possibly corresponds to TRBD1 (6 bases). Germline CDR1 reads LNHDA; CDR2 reads SQIVND (reference sequence). The V end lost 5 bases, the J end lost 8 bases, and 10 bases lay between the germline ends. CDR3 size: 13 residues. The CDR3 is CASSVDSYSPLHF. The CDR3 DNA follows: TGTGCCAGTAGTGTGGACAGCTATTCACCCCTCCACTTT.

The chain uses TRBV28 and TRBJ1-3, with D tentatively TRBD1 (6 bases). The CDR3 is made up of 15 amino acids. The germline V gene encodes CDR1 MDHEN and CDR2 SYDVKM. V was cut by 5 bases and J by 3 bases, with 14 bases left in between. The DNA of the CDR3 is TGTGCCAGCAGTCCTCTACAGGGAAATGGAAACACCATATATTTT. Translation gives CASSPLQGNGNTIYF.

The chain carries TRBV5-1 and TRBJ1-3, with D hard to call. V dropped 4 bases and J dropped 0 bases, with 8 bases sitting between them. Per germline, CDR1 SGHRS and CDR2 YFSETQ. The CDR3 totals 14 residues. The CDR3 bases are TGCGCCAGCAGCCCACAACTCTCTGGAAACACCATATATTTT. Amino acids: CASSPQLSGNTIYF. Full variable domain (rest looked up from reference TRBV5-1 and TRBJ1-3): KAGVTQTPRYLIKTRGQQVTLSCSPISGHRSVSWYQQTPGQGLQFLFEYFSETQRNKGNFPGRFSGRQFSNSRSEMNVSTLELGDSALYLCASSPQLSGNTIYFGEGSWLTVV.

This clone was seen only a few times. The V gene is TRBV6-6, the J gene TRBJ1-1, with D uncertain. Germline CDR1 and CDR2: MNHNY and SVGAGI (reference sequence). Trimming removed 5 bases at V and 1 base at J, with 5 bases between. The CDR3 runs 12 residues. CDR3 nucleotide sequence: TGTGCCAGCAGTGACCGGAACACTGAAGCTTTCTTT. Protein: CASSDRNTEAFF.

V is TRBV6-5 and J is TRBJ2-6; no clear D gene. V was shortened by 5 bases and J by 0 bases, with 5 bases between the two germline ends. Looked up from germline, CDR1 is MNHEY and CDR2 is SVGAGI. The CDR3 runs to 14 residues. The CDR3 nucleotides read TGTGCCAGCAGTAGGGACTCTGGGGCCAACGTCCTGACTTTC. Translating it yields CASSRDSGANVLTF.

The chain links TRBV30 to TRBJ1-6, with D possibly TRBD1 on 6 matching bases. Germline CDR1 is GTSNPN and CDR2 is SVGIG (reference sequence). This CDR3 spans 13 amino acids. The V end lost 2 bases, the J end lost 6 bases, and 8 bases lay between the germline ends. CDR3 amino acids: CAWSLQGNSPLHF. CDR3 nucleotide sequence: TGTGCCTGGAGTTTACAGGGTAATTCACCCCTCCACTTT.

The V and J genes are TRBV29-1 and TRBJ2-7; D remains unclear. Germline CDR1 and CDR2: SQVTM and ANQGSEA. This CDR3 has 11 amino acids. V gave up 5 bases and J gave up 2 bases, with 7 bases separating them. The CDR3 sequence: CSVSTAYEQYF. The CDR3 coding sequence is TGCAGCGTTAGTACAGCCTACGAGCAGTACTTC.

CDR3 in amino acids: CASSRTSSTGELFF. CDR3 nucleotides: TGTGCCAGCAGTCGGACCTCTTCCACCGGGGAGCTGTTTTTT. This chain joins TRBV2 and TRBJ2-2; no reliable D call. There are 14 residues in the CDR3. The V end was cut by 5 bases, the J end by 4 bases, with 11 bases between. Looked up from germline, CDR1 is SNHLY and CDR2 is FYNNEI.

Written as DNA, the CDR3 is TGTGCCAGCAGCTTAGCAGGGCTCCAAGAGGGTGGCTACACCTTC. Protein product: CASSLAGLQEGGYTF. This sequence joins TRBV7-2 and TRBJ1-2; D not resolved. The CDR3 is 15 residues long. Germline CDR1 reads SGHTA; CDR2 reads FQGNSA. Trimming left V 0 bases short and J 7 bases short, with 15 bases between.

The V and J genes are TRBV6-5 and TRBJ2-7, with 7 bases that match TRBD1. This CDR3 is 16 amino acids long. The V and J ends lost 2 bases and 7 bases, in that order; junction bases with no gene match: 14. Germline V gives CDR1 MNHEY, CDR2 SVGAGI. CDR3 bases: TGTGCCAGCAGTTACGCCGTGACAGGGACCTCCCTAGAGCAGTACTTC. This sequence encodes CASSYAVTGTSLEQYF.

This clone was picked up one time. This chain connects TRBV19 to TRBJ1-5; 7 bases are a match to TRBD1. Germline trimming cut 4 bases from V and 3 bases from J; bases unmatched to any gene: 9. Germline V gives CDR1 LNHDA, CDR2 SQIVND (reference sequence). The length of the CDR3 is 16 residues. The CDR3 protein is CASSRGTGDFNQPQHF. The DNA for the CDR3 is TGTGCCAGTAGTAGGGGTACAGGGGACTTCAATCAGCCCCAGCATTTT.